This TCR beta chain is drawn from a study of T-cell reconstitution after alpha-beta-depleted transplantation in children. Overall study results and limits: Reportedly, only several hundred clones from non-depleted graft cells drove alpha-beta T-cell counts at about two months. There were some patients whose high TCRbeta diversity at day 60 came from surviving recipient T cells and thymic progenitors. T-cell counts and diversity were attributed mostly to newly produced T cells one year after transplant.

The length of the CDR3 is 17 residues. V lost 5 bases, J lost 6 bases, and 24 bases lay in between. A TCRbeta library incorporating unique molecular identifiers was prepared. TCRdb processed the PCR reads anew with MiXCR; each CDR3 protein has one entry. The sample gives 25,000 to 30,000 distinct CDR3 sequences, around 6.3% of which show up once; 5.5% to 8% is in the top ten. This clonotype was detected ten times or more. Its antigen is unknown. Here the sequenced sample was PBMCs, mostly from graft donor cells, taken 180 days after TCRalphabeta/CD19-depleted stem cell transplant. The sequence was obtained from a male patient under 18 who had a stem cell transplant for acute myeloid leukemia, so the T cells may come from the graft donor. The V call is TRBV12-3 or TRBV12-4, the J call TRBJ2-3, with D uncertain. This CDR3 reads CASSEPPPASRRDTQYF. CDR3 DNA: TGTGCCAGCAGTGAACCCCCACCAGCGAGCCGCAGGGATACGCAGTATTTT.